The text below deals with one TCR beta chain. Only in-frame clones appear in the TCRdb table, and some are missing; sequencing was by immunoSEQ multiplex PCR. The sample records 80,000 to 100,000 clones, 70% to 90% being singletons. The sample is drawn from a study of blood T cell repertoires in COVID-19. V lost 3 bases and J 4 bases, leaving 22 bases between the germline ends. This CDR3 has 18 residues. Germline lookup yields CDR1 KGHSH and CDR2 LQKENI. This TCR was sampled from an elderly woman in a cohort sampled during active or convalescent COVID-19. The sequencing input was peripheral blood. The chain recombines TRBV18 with TRBJ2-1; tentative D call: TRBD1 (6 bases). CDR3 in DNA: TGTGCCAGCTCACCGGACCCCACCGGGACACTATTTTACAATGAGCAGTTCTTC. It translates to CASSPDPTGTLFYNEQFF.